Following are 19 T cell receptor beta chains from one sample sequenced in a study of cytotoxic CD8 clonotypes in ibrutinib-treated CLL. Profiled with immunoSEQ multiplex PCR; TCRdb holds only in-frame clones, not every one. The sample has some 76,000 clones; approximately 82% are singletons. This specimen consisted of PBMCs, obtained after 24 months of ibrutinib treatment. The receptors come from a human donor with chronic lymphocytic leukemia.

The chain's CDR3 is CASSLAVRAGANVLTF. CDR3 nucleotide sequence: TGTGCCAGCAGCTTGGCCGTAAGGGCTGGGGCCAACGTCCTGACTTTC. The gene calls are TRBV5-4 and TRBJ2-6; D is undetermined. Germline V gives CDR1 SGHNT, CDR2 YYREEE (reference sequence). Trimming took off 0 bases at V and 2 bases at J, with 9 bases between the two ends. The CDR3 consists of 16 residues.

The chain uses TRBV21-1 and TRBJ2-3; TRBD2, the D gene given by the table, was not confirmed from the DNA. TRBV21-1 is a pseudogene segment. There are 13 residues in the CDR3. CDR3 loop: CASSNFRRDTQYF. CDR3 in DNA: TGTGCCAGCAGCAATTTCCGTCGAGATACGCAGTATTTT.

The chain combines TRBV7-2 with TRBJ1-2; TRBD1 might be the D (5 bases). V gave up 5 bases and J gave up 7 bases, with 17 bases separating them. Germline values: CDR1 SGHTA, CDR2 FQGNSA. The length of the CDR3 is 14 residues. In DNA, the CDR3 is TGTGCCAGCAGCCCCCGGGACTTACTGTCTGGCTACACCTTC. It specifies CASSPRDLLSGYTF. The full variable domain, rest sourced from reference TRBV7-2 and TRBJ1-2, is GAGVSQSPSNKVTEKGKDVELRCDPISGHTALYWYRQSLGQGLEFLIYFQGNSAPDKSGLPSDRFSAERTGGSVSTLTIQRTQQEDSAVYLCASSPRDLLSGYTFGSGTRLTVV.

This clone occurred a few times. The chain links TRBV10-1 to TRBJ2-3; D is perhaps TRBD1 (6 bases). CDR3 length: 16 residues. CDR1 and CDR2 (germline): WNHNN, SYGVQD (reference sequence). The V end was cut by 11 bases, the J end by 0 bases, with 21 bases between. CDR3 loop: CAQNYREVPSTDTQYF. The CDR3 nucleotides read TGCGCCCAAAATTACAGGGAAGTGCCAAGCACAGATACGCAGTATTTT.

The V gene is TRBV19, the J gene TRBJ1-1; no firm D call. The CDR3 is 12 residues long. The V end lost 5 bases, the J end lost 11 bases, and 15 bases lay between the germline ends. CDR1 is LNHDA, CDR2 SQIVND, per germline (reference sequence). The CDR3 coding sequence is TGTGCCAGTAGTGGTCAGACGGCCCCTGCTTTCTTT. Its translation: CASSGQTAPAFF.

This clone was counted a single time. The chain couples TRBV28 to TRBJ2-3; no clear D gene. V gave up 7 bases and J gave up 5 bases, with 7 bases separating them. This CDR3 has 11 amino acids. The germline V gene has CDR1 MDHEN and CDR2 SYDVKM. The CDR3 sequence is CASTTGDTQYF. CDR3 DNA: TGTGCCAGCACAACTGGAGATACGCAGTATTTT.

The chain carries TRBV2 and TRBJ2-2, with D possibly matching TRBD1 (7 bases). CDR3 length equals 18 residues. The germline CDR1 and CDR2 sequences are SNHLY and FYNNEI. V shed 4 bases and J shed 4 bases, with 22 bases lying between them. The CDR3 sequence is CASSVPFRGAGGTGELFF. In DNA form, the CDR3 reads TGTGCCAGCAGTGTGCCCTTTAGGGGGGCAGGGGGCACCGGGGAGCTGTTTTTT.

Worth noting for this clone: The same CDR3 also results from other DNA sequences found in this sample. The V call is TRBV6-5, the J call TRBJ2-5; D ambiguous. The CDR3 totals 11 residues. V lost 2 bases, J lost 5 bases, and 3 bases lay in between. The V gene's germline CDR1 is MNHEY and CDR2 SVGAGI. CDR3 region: CASSYGETQYF. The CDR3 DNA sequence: TGTGCCAGCAGTTACGGTGAGACCCAGTACTTC.

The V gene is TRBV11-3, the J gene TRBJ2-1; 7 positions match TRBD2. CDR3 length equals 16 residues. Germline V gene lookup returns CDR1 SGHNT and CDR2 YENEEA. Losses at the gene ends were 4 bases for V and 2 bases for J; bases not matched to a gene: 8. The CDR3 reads CASSWGAGRPYNEQFF. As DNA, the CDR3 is TGTGCCAGCAGCTGGGGAGCGGGACGCCCCTACAATGAGCAGTTCTTC.

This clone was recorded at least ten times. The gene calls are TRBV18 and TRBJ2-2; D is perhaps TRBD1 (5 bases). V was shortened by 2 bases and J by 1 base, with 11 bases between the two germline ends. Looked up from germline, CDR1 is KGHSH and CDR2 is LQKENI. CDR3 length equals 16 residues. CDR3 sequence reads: CASSPFPDRNTGELFF. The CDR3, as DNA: TGTGCCAGCTCACCATTTCCCGACAGGAACACCGGGGAGCTGTTTTTT.

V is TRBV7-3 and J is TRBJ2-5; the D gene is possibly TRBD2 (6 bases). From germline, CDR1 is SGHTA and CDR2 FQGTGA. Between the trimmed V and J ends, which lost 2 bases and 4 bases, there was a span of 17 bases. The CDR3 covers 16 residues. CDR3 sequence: CASSLGGNDYGETQYF. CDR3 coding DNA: TGTGCCAGCAGCTTAGGCGGGAACGATTACGGAGAGACCCAGTACTTC.

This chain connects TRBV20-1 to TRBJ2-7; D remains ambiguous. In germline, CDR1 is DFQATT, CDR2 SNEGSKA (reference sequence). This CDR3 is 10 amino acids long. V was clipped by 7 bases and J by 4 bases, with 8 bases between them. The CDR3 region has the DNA TGCAGTGTTCAGTCTTACGAGCAGTACTTC. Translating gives CSVQSYEQYF.

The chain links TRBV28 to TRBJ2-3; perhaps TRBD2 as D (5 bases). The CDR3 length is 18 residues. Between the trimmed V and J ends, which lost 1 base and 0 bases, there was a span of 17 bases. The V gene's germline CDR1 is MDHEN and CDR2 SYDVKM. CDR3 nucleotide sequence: TGTGCCAGCAGTTTATTGGTCGGGGTAGCATCTAGCACAGATACGCAGTATTTT. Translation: CASSLLVGVASSTDTQYF.

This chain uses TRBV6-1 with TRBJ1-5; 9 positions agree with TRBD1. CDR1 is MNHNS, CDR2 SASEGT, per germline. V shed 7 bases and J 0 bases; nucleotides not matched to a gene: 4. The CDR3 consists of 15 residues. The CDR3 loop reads CASNGQGTSNQPQHF. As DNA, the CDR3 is TGTGCCAGCAATGGACAGGGGACTAGCAATCAGCCCCAGCATTTT.

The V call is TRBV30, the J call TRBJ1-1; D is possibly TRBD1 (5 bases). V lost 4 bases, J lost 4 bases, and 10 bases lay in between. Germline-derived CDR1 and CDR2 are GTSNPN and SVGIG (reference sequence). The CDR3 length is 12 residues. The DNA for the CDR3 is TGTGCCTGGACTAGGGGAGGCACTGAAGCTTTCTTT. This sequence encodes CAWTRGGTEAFF.

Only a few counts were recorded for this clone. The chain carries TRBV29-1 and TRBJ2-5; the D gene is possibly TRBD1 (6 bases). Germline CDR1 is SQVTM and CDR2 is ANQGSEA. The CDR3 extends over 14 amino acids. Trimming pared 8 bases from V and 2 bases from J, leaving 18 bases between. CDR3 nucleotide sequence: TGCAGCAAAAGAGGTAGGACAGAACAAGAGACCCAGTACTTC. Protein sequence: CSKRGRTEQETQYF. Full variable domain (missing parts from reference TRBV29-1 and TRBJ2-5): SAVISQKPSRDICQRGTSLTIQCQVDSQVTMMFWYRQQPGQSLTLIATANQGSEATYESGFVIDKFPISRPNLTFSTLTVSNMSPEDSSIYLCSKRGRTEQETQYFGPGTRLLVL.

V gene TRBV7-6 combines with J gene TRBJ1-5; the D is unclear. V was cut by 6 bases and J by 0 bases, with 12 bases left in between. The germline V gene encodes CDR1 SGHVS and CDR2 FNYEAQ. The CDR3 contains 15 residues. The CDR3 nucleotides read TGTGCCAGCAGTTACACCGGGGATAGCAATCAGCCCCAGCATTTT. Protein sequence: CASSYTGDSNQPQHF.

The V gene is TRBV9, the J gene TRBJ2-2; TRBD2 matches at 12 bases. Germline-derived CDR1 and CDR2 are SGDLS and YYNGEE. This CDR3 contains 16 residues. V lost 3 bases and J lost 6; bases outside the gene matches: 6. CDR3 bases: TGTGCCAGCAGCGCGAGCCCTAGCGGGAGGGCCGGGGAGCTGTTTTTT. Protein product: CASSASPSGRAGELFF.

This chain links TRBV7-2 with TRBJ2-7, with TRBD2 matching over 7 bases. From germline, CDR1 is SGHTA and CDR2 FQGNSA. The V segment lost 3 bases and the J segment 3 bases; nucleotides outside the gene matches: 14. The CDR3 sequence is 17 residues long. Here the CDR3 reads CASSFQAQAGSLYEQYF. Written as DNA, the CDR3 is TGTGCCAGCAGCTTTCAAGCCCAAGCGGGATCCCTCTACGAGCAGTACTTC.